A selection of T cell receptor beta chains follows, all from one sample in a study of identifying expanded T cells in peripheral blood. Sequencing used immunoSEQ multiplex PCR; TCRdb keeps in-frame clones, though not all of them. The table shows roughly 61,000 clones, with approximately 89% occurring only once. Sequencing input: blood. The receptor set was obtained from a person aged 18 to 70 in good health. Both conserved end residues are part of each CDR3. Fields, in order: D gene, clone size, J gene, V gene, CDR3 DNA, CDR3 protein. The D gene is left open where the match is weak. A row's size may be missing; if present it is once, few, many or a size class.

D gene: .; clone size: .; J gene: TRBJ2-4; V gene: TRBV30; CDR3 DNA: TGTGCCTGGGGTTTACAGGGTACTGAATACTTC; CDR3 protein: CAWGLQGTEYF
D gene: TRBD1; clone size: .; J gene: TRBJ2-5; V gene: TRBV6-6; CDR3 DNA: TGTGCCAGCAGTTACGGACAGGTCGGAAAGACCCAGTACTTC; CDR3 protein: CASSYGQVGKTQYF
D gene: TRBD2; clone size: .; J gene: TRBJ2-1; V gene: TRBV19; CDR3 DNA: TGTGCCAGTAGTACCTCGTGGGCTAGCGGGAGTAATGAGCAGTTCTTC; CDR3 protein: CASSTSWASGSNEQFF
D gene: .; clone size: .; J gene: TRBJ1-2; V gene: TRBV7-2; CDR3 DNA: TGTGCCAGCAGCTTAGGGGGGTCAAATGCGGATGGCTACACCTTC; CDR3 protein: CASSLGGSNADGYTF
D gene: .; clone size: .; J gene: TRBJ1-2; V gene: TRBV29-1; CDR3 DNA: TGCAGCGTTGAATCCGGGATCTATGGCTACACCTTC; CDR3 protein: CSVESGIYGYTF
D gene: TRBD1; clone size: .; J gene: TRBJ1-1; V gene: TRBV28; CDR3 DNA: TGTGCCATCGGGACAGGCTTGAACACTGAAGCTTTCTTT; CDR3 protein: CAIGTGLNTEAFF
D gene: TRBD1; clone size: .; J gene: TRBJ2-5; V gene: TRBV29-1; CDR3 DNA: TGCAGCGTTGTTAGGGGGCTGGGTGAGACCCAGTACTTC; CDR3 protein: CSVVRGLGETQYF
D gene: .; clone size: .; J gene: TRBJ2-2; V gene: TRBV7-3; CDR3 DNA: TGTGCCAGCAGCTTAAGTTCTCCCGGACTGACGAGCACCGGGGAGCTGTTTTTT; CDR3 protein: CASSLSSPGLTSTGELFF
D gene: .; clone size: .; J gene: TRBJ2-1; V gene: TRBV15; CDR3 DNA: TGTGCCACCAGCAGGACGGTAAATGAGCAGTTCTTC; CDR3 protein: CATSRTVNEQFF
D gene: TRBD1; clone size: .; J gene: TRBJ2-7; V gene: TRBV9; CDR3 DNA: TGTGCCAGCAGCGTCGGGACAGGGTTGGGGGAGCAGTACTTC; CDR3 protein: CASSVGTGLGEQYF
D gene: TRBD2; clone size: .; J gene: TRBJ2-3; V gene: TRBV5-4; CDR3 DNA: TGTGCCAGCAGGCGTACGCCGGGACTAGCGGGGGATTCCACAGATACGCAGTATTTT; CDR3 protein: CASRRTPGLAGDSTDTQYF
D gene: TRBD1; clone size: .; J gene: TRBJ1-3; V gene: TRBV5-6; CDR3 DNA: TGTGCCAGCAGCGGTCCCGGGACAGGGAGCTCTGGAAACACCATATATTTT; CDR3 protein: CASSGPGTGSSGNTIYF
D gene: TRBD1; clone size: .; J gene: TRBJ2-5; V gene: TRBV2; CDR3 DNA: TGTGCCAGCAGTGAAAGAGACAGGGTGTTTGACTTC; CDR3 protein: CASSERDRVFDF
D gene: TRBD2; clone size: .; J gene: TRBJ2-2; V gene: TRBV19; CDR3 DNA: TGTGCCAGTAACAGCGGGGGAGCCTCCTCGTGGGAGCTGTTTTTT; CDR3 protein: CASNSGGASSWELFF
D gene: .; clone size: .; J gene: TRBJ2-7; V gene: TRBV7-2; CDR3 DNA: TGTGCCAGCAGCATCGACAGCTCTGGGGCCTACGAGCAGTACTTC; CDR3 protein: CASSIDSSGAYEQYF
D gene: .; clone size: few; J gene: TRBJ2-2; V gene: TRBV5-1; CDR3 DNA: TGCGCCAGCACCGGAAGTTGGTCGAACACCGGGGAGCTGTTTTTT; CDR3 protein: CASTGSWSNTGELFF
D gene: .; clone size: .; J gene: TRBJ2-6; V gene: TRBV28; CDR3 DNA: TGTGCCAGCAGAAGGAGCTCTGGGGCCAACGTCCTGACTTTC; CDR3 protein: CASRRSSGANVLTF
D gene: .; clone size: .; J gene: TRBJ2-1; V gene: TRBV4-1; CDR3 DNA: TGCGCCAGCAGCCAAGTGACCACTACAGAGCAGTTCTTC; CDR3 protein: CASSQVTTTEQFF
D gene: .; clone size: .; J gene: TRBJ1-1; V gene: TRBV19; CDR3 DNA: TGTGCCAGTAGTCTTCCCGCAGGGGCCACTGAAGCTTTCTTT; CDR3 protein: CASSLPAGATEAFF
D gene: TRBD2; clone size: .; J gene: TRBJ2-5; V gene: TRBV5-1; CDR3 DNA: TGCGCCAGCAGCTTCAATGGACTAGCGGGAGGGGGGACCCAGTACTTC; CDR3 protein: CASSFNGLAGGGTQYF
D gene: .; clone size: .; J gene: TRBJ2-3; V gene: TRBV9; CDR3 DNA: TGTGCCAGCAGCCTCTGGTATGCAGATACGCAGTATTTT; CDR3 protein: CASSLWYADTQYF
D gene: .; clone size: .; J gene: TRBJ2-1; V gene: TRBV4-3; CDR3 DNA: TGCGCCAGCAGCCAAGCCCCCCGGGCGGGAGTGGGGGCCCACAATGAGCAGTTCTTC; CDR3 protein: CASSQAPRAGVGAHNEQFF
D gene: TRBD2; clone size: .; J gene: TRBJ2-5; V gene: TRBV5-4; CDR3 DNA: TGTGCCAGCAGCGGCGGGGGGACCCAAGAGACCCAGTACTTC; CDR3 protein: CASSGGGTQETQYF
D gene: TRBD2; clone size: .; J gene: TRBJ2-1; V gene: TRBV29-1; CDR3 DNA: TGCAGCGTTGAAGCTCCTAGCGGATACAATGAGCAGTTCTTC; CDR3 protein: CSVEAPSGYNEQFF
D gene: .; clone size: .; J gene: TRBJ2-5; V gene: TRBV10-3; CDR3 DNA: TGTGCCATCAGTGCAGGGGCGATAAAGATGACGGAGACCCAGTACTTC; CDR3 protein: CAISAGAIKMTETQYF
D gene: .; clone size: once; J gene: TRBJ1-3; V gene: TRBV18; CDR3 DNA: TGTGCCAGCTCACCCGGCAGATCGAGCTCTGGAAACACCATATATTTT; CDR3 protein: CASSPGRSSSGNTIYF
D gene: .; clone size: .; J gene: TRBJ1-4; V gene: TRBV7-2; CDR3 DNA: TGTGCCAGCAGCTTAGCGTCTCGGAATGAAAAACTGTTTTTT; CDR3 protein: CASSLASRNEKLFF
D gene: TRBD1; clone size: .; J gene: TRBJ1-2; V gene: TRBV5-1; CDR3 DNA: TGCGCCAGCAGCCTAACCGGGACAGGGGGTGCCTTCTATGGCTACACCTTC; CDR3 protein: CASSLTGTGGAFYGYTF
D gene: .; clone size: .; J gene: TRBJ2-7; V gene: TRBV19; CDR3 DNA: TGTGCCAGTAGTGGGTACGGTTCCTACGAGCAGTACTTC; CDR3 protein: CASSGYGSYEQYF
D gene: .; clone size: .; J gene: TRBJ2-1; V gene: TRBV30; CDR3 DNA: TGTGCCTGGAGTGGGTCTGACAATGAGCAGTTCTTC; CDR3 protein: CAWSGSDNEQFF
D gene: TRBD1; clone size: few; J gene: TRBJ2-7; V gene: TRBV10-1; CDR3 DNA: TGCGCCAGCAGTGAGTCCGGGCAGGGGGACGAGCAGTACTTC; CDR3 protein: CASSESGQGDEQYF
D gene: .; clone size: .; J gene: TRBJ1-2; V gene: TRBV5-4; CDR3 DNA: TGTGCCAGCAGCCCCACAGGGTATGGCTACACCTTC; CDR3 protein: CASSPTGYGYTF
D gene: .; clone size: .; J gene: TRBJ2-7; V gene: TRBV14; CDR3 DNA: TGTGCCAGCAGCCACGGGGACACCGAGCAGTACTTC; CDR3 protein: CASSHGDTEQYF
D gene: .; clone size: once; J gene: TRBJ1-5; V gene: TRBV10-3; CDR3 DNA: TGTGCCATCAGTGATACCCCAGCAGGGGTTGGCAATCAGCCCCAGCATTTT; CDR3 protein: CAISDTPAGVGNQPQHF
D gene: .; clone size: .; J gene: TRBJ2-7; V gene: TRBV5-4; CDR3 DNA: TGTGCCAGCAGCTTGGAGGCCAGGGGCTACGAGCAGTACTTC; CDR3 protein: CASSLEARGYEQYF
D gene: TRBD1; clone size: .; J gene: TRBJ1-5; V gene: TRBV7-2; CDR3 DNA: TGTGCCAGCAGCTTGCACCCACCGCAGGGGGTAAGTCAGCCCCAGCATTTT; CDR3 protein: CASSLHPPQGVSQPQHF
D gene: TRBD2; clone size: .; J gene: TRBJ2-1; V gene: TRBV6-5; CDR3 DNA: TGTGCCAGCAGCCAGGGACTACCGATCTACAATGAGCAGTTCTTC; CDR3 protein: CASSQGLPIYNEQFF
D gene: .; clone size: .; J gene: TRBJ1-5; V gene: TRBV7-3; CDR3 DNA: TGTGCCAGCAGCTTTGTGGGCATTTCCCCGCCTAGGGATAGCAATCAGCCCCAGCATTTT; CDR3 protein: CASSFVGISPPRDSNQPQHF
D gene: TRBD2; clone size: few; J gene: TRBJ2-7; V gene: TRBV6-5; CDR3 DNA: TGTGCCAGCAGTTACGGGGGAGGGGTCCACGAGCAGTACTTC; CDR3 protein: CASSYGGGVHEQYF
D gene: TRBD2; clone size: .; J gene: TRBJ2-3; V gene: TRBV7-2; CDR3 DNA: TGTGCCAGCAGCCTGAGACTAGCGGCTAGCACAGATACGCAGTATTTT; CDR3 protein: CASSLRLAASTDTQYF
D gene: .; clone size: .; J gene: TRBJ1-2; V gene: TRBV12-5; CDR3 DNA: TGTGCTAGTGCCCCCCCAGGGAACTATGGCTACACCTTC; CDR3 protein: CASAPPGNYGYTF
D gene: .; clone size: .; J gene: TRBJ1-5; V gene: TRBV2; CDR3 DNA: TGTGCCAGCAGTCCAGGGGCCGGGCAGCCCCAGCATTTT; CDR3 protein: CASSPGAGQPQHF
D gene: TRBD2; clone size: once; J gene: TRBJ2-2; V gene: TRBV5-4; CDR3 DNA: TGTGCCAGCAGCTTGGCCGGACTAGCGGGCACCGGGGAGCTGTTTTTT; CDR3 protein: CASSLAGLAGTGELFF
D gene: TRBD1; clone size: .; J gene: TRBJ2-2; V gene: TRBV6-4; CDR3 DNA: TGTGCCAGCAGAGCAGACAGGGGCACCGGGGAGCTGTTTTTT; CDR3 protein: CASRADRGTGELFF
D gene: .; clone size: .; J gene: TRBJ1-2; V gene: TRBV19; CDR3 DNA: TGTGCCAGTAGCGGCAGGGAAATGATCTATGGCTACACCTTC; CDR3 protein: CASSGREMIYGYTF
D gene: .; clone size: .; J gene: TRBJ2-1; V gene: TRBV5-5; CDR3 DNA: TGTGCCAGCAGCTTGGACAGCTACAATGAGCAGTTCTTC; CDR3 protein: CASSLDSYNEQFF
D gene: .; clone size: .; J gene: TRBJ2-3; V gene: TRBV4-3; CDR3 DNA: TGCGCCAGCAGCCCTCAACTAGTCCACACGGATACGCAGTATTTT; CDR3 protein: CASSPQLVHTDTQYF
D gene: TRBD2; clone size: .; J gene: TRBJ2-1; V gene: TRBV13; CDR3 DNA: TGTGCCAGCAGCCCGGGACTAGCGGGGGAATGGAATGAGCAGTTCTTC; CDR3 protein: CASSPGLAGEWNEQFF
D gene: .; clone size: .; J gene: TRBJ2-5; V gene: TRBV12-2; CDR3 DNA: TGTGCAAGTCGTCCCACCTTAGAACCCCAAGAGACCCAGTACTTC; CDR3 protein: CASRPTLEPQETQYF
D gene: .; clone size: few; J gene: TRBJ1-2; V gene: TRBV7-2; CDR3 DNA: TGTGCCAGCAGCTCAACGGGCTATGGCTACACCTTC; CDR3 protein: CASSSTGYGYTF
D gene: .; clone size: once; J gene: TRBJ2-7; V gene: TRBV15; CDR3 DNA: TGTGCCACCAGCAGAGAGGGCGGGGACGGCCACTACGAGCAGTACTTC; CDR3 protein: CATSREGGDGHYEQYF